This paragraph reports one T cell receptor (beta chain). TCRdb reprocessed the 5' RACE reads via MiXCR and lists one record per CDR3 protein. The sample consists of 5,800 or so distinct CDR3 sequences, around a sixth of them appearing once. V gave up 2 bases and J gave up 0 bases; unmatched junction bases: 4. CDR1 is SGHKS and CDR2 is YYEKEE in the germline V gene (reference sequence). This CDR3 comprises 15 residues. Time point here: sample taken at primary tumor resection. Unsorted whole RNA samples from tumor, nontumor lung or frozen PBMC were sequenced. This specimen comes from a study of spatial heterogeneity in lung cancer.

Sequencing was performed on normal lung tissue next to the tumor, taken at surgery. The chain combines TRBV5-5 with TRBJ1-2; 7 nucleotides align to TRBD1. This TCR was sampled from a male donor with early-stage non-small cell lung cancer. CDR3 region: CASSFGDRANYGYTF. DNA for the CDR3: TGTGCCAGCAGCTTCGGCGACAGGGCTAACTATGGCTACACCTTC.